The clone carrying this TCR beta chain showed up just a few times. The antigen is unknown. This entry belongs to a study of beta chain features in type 1 diabetes. The whole isolated RNA underwent reverse transcription, so sequencing captured expressed TCRB transcripts. Produced via immunoSEQ multiplex PCR; TCRdb's table is partial and in-frame only. The data contain roughly 300,000 clones, more than 13% of them singletons. The CDR3 consists of 16 residues. Germline V gives CDR1 MNHEY, CDR2 SMNVEV (reference sequence). The V segment lost 5 bases and the J segment 1 base; nucleotides outside the gene matches: 8. Study-wide findings and caveats: Shortening of TCRB CDR3s, moderate but significant, appeared in all four CD4+ subsets of Type 1 diabetes patients. Any HLA type influence on TCRB rearrangement was left unresolved here. More deletions and fewer insertions at VDJ junctions were found in patients with type 1 diabetes.

This TCR was recovered from a man between 25 and 39 years old with type 1 diabetes. The V gene is TRBV27, the J gene TRBJ1-1; 9 bases are a match to TRBD1. Sequencing used naive CD4+ T cells from blood. DNA of the CDR3: TGTGCCAGCAGTGGGGCGGGACAGGGTAAGAACACTGAAGCTTTCTTT. It encodes CASSGAGQGKNTEAFF.